The source of this TCR beta chain is a study of early T cells in non-severe SARS-CoV-2 infection. Study results and caveats: Matches to VDJdb favored anti-spike CD8 responses and missed private and CD4 specificities.

CDR3 length: 14 residues. Trimming removed 4 bases from V and 3 bases from J, with 10 bases in between. The germline V gene encodes CDR1 LGHDT and CDR2 YNNKEL (reference sequence). This clonotype was seen only a few times. Its target is unknown. Unique molecular identifiers were added to individual cDNA molecules. MiXCR, applied by TCRdb to the 5' RACE reads, yields one record per CDR3 protein. The data show tens of thousands of distinct CDR3 sequences, 12% seen once. The source of this sequence is an adult who was a healthcare worker with PCR-confirmed SARS-CoV-2 infection or an uninfected control (not recorded which). Sequencing was performed on whole blood. The chain carries TRBV3-1 and TRBJ2-1; D is unclear. The CDR3 DNA follows: TGTGCCAGCAGCCTTGACACATTCTACAATGAGCAGTTCTTC. It is translated as CASSLDTFYNEQFF.